This TCR beta chain stems from a study of T cell responses to AZD1222 COVID-19 vaccine. Study-level information: Pooling covered second doses at about 4 or about 12 weeks.

Trimming took 2 bases from V and 0 from J, leaving 11 bases between them. The germline CDR1 and CDR2 sequences are SNHLY and FYNNEI. This CDR3 contains 16 residues. Profiling relied on immunoSEQ multiplex PCR, and the TCRdb table lists in-frame clones only, not all of them. This sample yields 60,000 or so clones, of which 84% are seen a single time; 20% belongs to the top ten. On this clone itself: Its antigen is as yet unknown.

Findings and limits, study-wide: It was only a handful of AZD1222 recipients who were seropositive at baseline. White British donors predominated, females outnumbered males, and clonal diversity was possibly underestimated. Within unmutated variant regions lay the reported targets of nearly half of spike-specific TCRs.

The receptor comes from an adult in good health. The chain carries TRBV2 and TRBJ1-3; perhaps TRBD1 as D (5 bases). The sequencing used peripheral blood, collected on day 0 of AZD1222 vaccination. CDR3 DNA sequence: TGTGCCAGCAGTGAAAATGGGGCATTCTCTGGAAACACCATATATTTT. It yields the protein CASSENGAFSGNTIYF.